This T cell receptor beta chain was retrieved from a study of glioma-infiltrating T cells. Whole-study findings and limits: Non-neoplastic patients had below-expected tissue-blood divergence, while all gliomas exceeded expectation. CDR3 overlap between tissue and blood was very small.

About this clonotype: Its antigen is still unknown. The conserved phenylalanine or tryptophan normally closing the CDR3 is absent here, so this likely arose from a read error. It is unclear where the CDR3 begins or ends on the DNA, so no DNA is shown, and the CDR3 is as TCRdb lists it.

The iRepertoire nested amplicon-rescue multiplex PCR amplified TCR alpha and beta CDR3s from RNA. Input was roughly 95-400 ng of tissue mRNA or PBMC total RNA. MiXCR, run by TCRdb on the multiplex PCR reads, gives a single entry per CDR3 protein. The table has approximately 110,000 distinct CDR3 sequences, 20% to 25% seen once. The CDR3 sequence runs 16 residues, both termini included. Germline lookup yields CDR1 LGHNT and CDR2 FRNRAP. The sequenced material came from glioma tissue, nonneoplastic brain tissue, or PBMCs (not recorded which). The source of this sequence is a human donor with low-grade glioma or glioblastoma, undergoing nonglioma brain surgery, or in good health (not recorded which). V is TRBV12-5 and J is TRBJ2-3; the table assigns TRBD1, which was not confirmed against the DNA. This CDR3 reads CASARIAASSYNEQFL.